The entry below describes one T cell receptor (beta chain). This sample stems from a study of brain T cells in children with intractable seizures. CDR3 length equals 12 residues. The ends were cut back, 5 bases at V and 7 bases at J, with 11 bases in the middle. CDR1 is LNHDA and CDR2 is SQIVND in the germline V gene (reference sequence). Clones were sequenced by immunoSEQ multiplex PCR, and TCRdb holds only the in-frame ones, with some missing. The sample includes about 80,000 clones, more than 75% of them seen just once. The genes are TRBV19 and TRBJ1-1; tentative D call: TRBD1 (5 bases). Specimen: peripheral blood, collected at surgery. The TCR was taken from a girl aged 2 to 9 with Rasmussen encephalitis and intractable seizures. DNA of the CDR3: TGTGCCAGTAGTCGAGGGCAGGGTGAAGCTTTCTTT. Its translation: CASSRGQGEAFF.